These 3 T cell receptor beta chains were sequenced from one sample in a study of T cells after yellow fever vaccination. TCRdb fed the 5' RACE reads into MiXCR, producing one record per CDR3 protein. The data show approximately 160,000 distinct CDR3 sequences, around 9% seen once. The sample consisted of CD8+ T cells sorted from PBMCs, taken 45 days after the yellow fever booster vaccination. The source of these receptors is a man younger than 30 who received the YFV17D yellow fever vaccine.

This clonotype occurred a few times. The rearrangement joins TRBV11-2 to TRBJ2-3, with D perhaps matching TRBD2 (6 bases). V was clipped by 6 bases and J by 5 bases, with 15 bases between them. The CDR3 runs to 14 residues. The germline V gene encodes CDR1 SGHAT and CDR2 FQNNGV. CDR3 in DNA: TGTGCCAGCAGGCCTTGGCGGGGAGAAGATACGCAGTATTTT. It encodes CASRPWRGEDTQYF.

This clonotype was found once. The chain has TRBV6-5 and TRBJ1-5, with a weak D call TRBD1 (6 bases). Per the germline V gene, CDR1 is MNHEY and CDR2 is SVGAGI. The CDR3 runs 15 residues. Trimming took off 0 bases at V and 4 bases at J, with 10 bases between the two ends. The CDR3 here is CASSYSAQGNQPQHF. The DNA for the CDR3 is TGTGCCAGCAGTTACTCGGCCCAGGGGAATCAGCCCCAGCATTTT.

The chain recombines TRBV3-1 with TRBJ2-5; a weak D match, TRBD1 (5 bases). The CDR3 length is 13 residues. Germline CDR1 is LGHDT and CDR2 is YNNKEL (reference sequence). V lost 10 bases to trimming and J lost 9 bases, with 21 bases between them. In DNA form, the CDR3 reads TGTGCCACCAGTCCTCAGGGCCCGGGTCCCCAGTACTTC. Protein product: CATSPQGPGPQYF.